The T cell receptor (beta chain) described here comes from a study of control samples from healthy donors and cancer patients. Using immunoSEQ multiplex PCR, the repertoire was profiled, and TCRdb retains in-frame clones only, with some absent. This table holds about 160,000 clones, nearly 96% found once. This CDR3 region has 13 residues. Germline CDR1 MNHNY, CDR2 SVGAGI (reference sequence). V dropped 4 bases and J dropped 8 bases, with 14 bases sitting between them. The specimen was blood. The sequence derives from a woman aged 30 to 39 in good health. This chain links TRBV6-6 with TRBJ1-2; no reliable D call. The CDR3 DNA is TGTGCCAGCAGTTTCGACGCGAAGATCGGCTACACCTTC. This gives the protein CASSFDAKIGYTF.